Following are 32 T cell receptor beta chains from one sample sequenced in a study of control samples from healthy donors and cancer patients. Libraries were prepared by immunoSEQ multiplex PCR; TCRdb keeps only in-frame clonotypes and omits some of them. This sample yields around 70,000 clones, of which about 94% are seen a single time; approximately 3% belongs to the top ten. Sequenced input: blood. These receptors were obtained from a woman under 40 in good health.

This chain links TRBV19 with TRBJ2-5, with D unclear. The V end lost 10 bases, the J end lost 5 bases, and 11 bases lay between the germline ends. This CDR3 is built from 11 residues. Germline V lookup: CDR1 LNHDA, CDR2 SQIVND (reference sequence). The CDR3 DNA follows: TGTGCCACGTCAGTCCACGAGACCCAGTACTTC. Its protein product is CATSVHETQYF.

This chain connects TRBV7-9 to TRBJ1-4, with D unclear. The germline V gene has CDR1 SEHNR and CDR2 FQNEAQ (reference sequence). There are 14 residues in the CDR3. Trimming left V 1 base short and J 5 bases short, with 8 bases between. The CDR3 here is CASSLGQSNEKLFF. The DNA of the CDR3 is TGTGCCAGCAGCTTAGGGCAGTCGAATGAAAAACTGTTTTTT.

The CDR3 reads CASSLYPSGQGYTF. The CDR3 DNA is TGTGCCAGCAGTTTATACCCCTCGGGACAAGGCTACACCTTC. The chain combines TRBV28 with TRBJ1-2, with D maybe TRBD1 (6 bases). Germline V CDR1 and CDR2: MDHEN, SYDVKM. Trimming cost V 1 base and J 8 bases, with 14 bases left between them. CDR3 size: 14 residues.

This clone was observed a single time. The chain is built from TRBV7-9 and TRBJ2-7; no definite D call. Between the trimmed V and J ends, which lost 1 base and 3 bases, there was a span of 13 bases. The CDR3 has 15 residues. Looked up from germline, CDR1 is SEHNR and CDR2 is FQNEAQ (reference sequence). In DNA, the CDR3 is TGTGCCAGCAGCTTAGATGGCGGTAACCTCTACGAGCAGTACTTC. It specifies CASSLDGGNLYEQYF.

The chain joins TRBV6-2 or TRBV6-3 to TRBJ1-2, with a weak D call TRBD1 (6 bases). From germline, CDR1 is MNHEY and CDR2 SVGEGT. V was cut by 5 bases and J by 7 bases, with 17 bases left in between. There are 14 residues in the CDR3. CDR3 sequence (DNA): TGTGCCAGCAGTCAAGGACAGACCAGTCCTGGCTACACCTTC. Translating gives CASSQGQTSPGYTF.

The gene calls are TRBV2 and TRBJ1-4, with 8 bases lining up with TRBD1. This CDR3 spans 15 amino acids. Per germline, CDR1 SNHLY and CDR2 FYNNEI. Trimming at V came to 4 bases and at J to 7 bases, leaving 8 bases not matched to a gene. CDR3 nucleotides: TGTGCCAGCAGTGTTCGACAGGGGTCTGGTGAAAAACTGTTTTTT. It yields the protein CASSVRQGSGEKLFF.

J is TRBJ2-2 and V is TRBV11-3, with D hard to call. The CDR3 length is 17 residues. CDR1 and CDR2 from the germline V gene are SGHNT and YENEEA. Trimming took 1 base from V and 0 from J, leaving 12 bases between them. This chain's CDR3 is CASSLATGHANTGELFF. As DNA, the CDR3 is TGTGCCAGCAGCTTAGCAACTGGGCACGCGAACACCGGGGAGCTGTTTTTT.

V and J are TRBV6-6 and TRBJ1-5; 10 bases are shared with TRBD1. With 2 bases clipped from V and 7 bases from J, the junction kept 2 bases outside the gene matches. Germline V gene sequence: CDR1 MNHNY, CDR2 SVGAGI (reference sequence). CDR3 length: 14 amino acids. For the CDR3, the DNA is TGTGCCAGCAGTTACGGACAGGGGGGACAGCCCCAGCATTTT. Its translation is CASSYGQGGQPQHF.

V is TRBV19 and J is TRBJ2-5; perhaps TRBD2 as D (6 bases). V lost 4 bases and J 5 bases, leaving 14 bases between the germline ends. Germline V gene sequence: CDR1 LNHDA, CDR2 SQIVND (reference sequence). CDR3 size: 14 residues. The CDR3 nucleotides read TGTGCCAGTAGTAGCGGGGTCACGGGGGAGACCCAGTACTTC. Its protein product is CASSSGVTGETQYF.

The gene calls are TRBV7-8 and TRBJ2-3, with 9 positions matching TRBD2. Germline V gene lookup returns CDR1 SGHVS and CDR2 FQNEAQ. Losses at the gene ends were 5 bases for V and 4 bases for J; bases not matched to a gene: 10. This CDR3 spans 16 amino acids. CDR3 in DNA: TGTGCCAGCAGCCCTCTCGCGGGGGGGCCCGCAGATACGCAGTATTTT. Translated: CASSPLAGGPADTQYF.

The chain is built from TRBV30 and TRBJ2-3, with a tentative D call TRBD1 (5 bases). V was pared by 5 bases and J by 5 bases, with 11 bases between. Looked up from germline, CDR1 is GTSNPN and CDR2 is SVGIG (reference sequence). The CDR3 has 12 residues. The CDR3 loop reads CAWQTDRDTQYF. CDR3 nucleotide sequence: TGTGCCTGGCAGACTGACAGAGATACGCAGTATTTT. Complete variable domain (other parts from reference TRBV30 and TRBJ2-3): SQTIHQWPATLVQPVGSPLSLECTVEGTSNPNLYWYRQAAGRGLQLLFYSVGIGQISSEVPQNLSASRPQDRQFILSSKKLLLSDSGFYLCAWQTDRDTQYFGPGTRLTVL.

This chain joins TRBV9 and TRBJ1-2, with TRBD1 matching 7 bases. This CDR3 is 13 amino acids long. Germline lookup yields CDR1 SGDLS and CDR2 YYNGEE. V lost 3 bases, J lost 8 bases, and 7 bases stayed unmatched. DNA of the CDR3: TGTGCCAGCAGCGAAGAGGGGGCGGGCGGCTACACCTTC. Translation gives CASSEEGAGGYTF.

V is TRBV6-6 and J is TRBJ1-5; the D gene is possibly TRBD1 (5 bases). The V gene lost 7 bases and the J gene lost 8 bases, with 15 bases spanning the gap. The CDR3 contains 13 residues. CDR1 is MNHNY and CDR2 is SVGAGI in the germline V gene (reference sequence). DNA of the CDR3: TGTGCCAGCACCCAAGTCCAGGGAGAGCCCCAGCATTTT. This gives the protein CASTQVQGEPQHF.

This chain links TRBV3-1 (or the pseudogene TRBV3-2) with TRBJ1-6; TRBD1 might be the D (6 bases). V gave up 4 bases and J gave up 7 bases, with 11 bases separating them. Germline V gene sequence: CDR1 LGHDT, CDR2 YNNKEL (reference sequence). This CDR3 is built from 14 residues. The CDR3 region has the DNA TGTGCCAGCAGCCGACCAGGGGAGAATTCACCCCTCCACTTT. It translates to CASSRPGENSPLHF.

The genes are TRBV3-1 (or the pseudogene TRBV3-2) and TRBJ2-3, with no clear D. Trimming removed 1 base at V and 2 bases at J, with 10 bases between. Germline values: CDR1 LGHDT, CDR2 YNNKEL (reference sequence). This CDR3 spans 15 amino acids. In DNA, the CDR3 is TGTGCCAGCAGCCAAGTTGTGGGGTTCACAGATACGCAGTATTTT. Translated, it gives CASSQVVGFTDTQYF.

The rearrangement links TRBV6-5 to TRBJ1-2; TRBD1 matches 8 bases. The CDR3 sequence is 15 residues long. Germline V CDR1 and CDR2: MNHEY, SVGAGI. J was trimmed by 6 bases and V by 4 bases; bases with no gene match: 10. This chain's CDR3 is CASSWRTGSLNGYTF. The CDR3, as DNA: TGTGCCAGCAGTTGGAGGACAGGGAGTCTTAATGGCTACACCTTC.

The chain recombines TRBV5-4 with TRBJ2-2, with 9 bases that match TRBD2. CDR3 length: 15 amino acids. J gave up 3 bases and V 4 bases, and 4 bases lay outside the gene matches. The germline CDR1 and CDR2 sequences are SGHNT and YYREEE (reference sequence). CDR3 sequence reads: CASSSGGLDTGELFF. CDR3 coding DNA: TGTGCCAGCAGCAGCGGGGGGTTAGACACCGGGGAGCTGTTTTTT.

In this sample, this clone turned up a few times. For the CDR3, the DNA is TGTGCCAGTCGACAGGGATCTGAAGCTTTCTTT. Its protein is CASRQGSEAFF. This rearrangement joins TRBV19 to TRBJ1-1, with TRBD1 matching 7 bases. This CDR3 contains 11 residues. V dropped 8 bases and J dropped 6; count of bases not matched to a gene: 3. Germline values: CDR1 LNHDA, CDR2 SQIVND (reference sequence).

In its sample, this clone was seen once. This sequence joins TRBV5-1 and TRBJ1-1; TRBD1 is a possible D gene (5 bases). V lost 5 bases and J lost 4, with 9 bases in between. CDR3 length: 12 residues. Germline CDR1 SGHRS, CDR2 YFSETQ. The CDR3 is CASRQGSTEAFF. CDR3 bases: TGCGCCAGCAGGCAGGGATCCACTGAAGCTTTCTTT.

V usage is TRBV5-8 and J usage is TRBJ1-5, with 7 bases aligning to TRBD1. J gave up 4 bases and V 3 bases, and 10 bases lay outside the gene matches. The CDR3 sequence is 16 residues long. Germline V CDR1 and CDR2: SGHTS, YDEGEE. The CDR3: CASSYRTGTANQPQHF. As DNA, the CDR3 is TGTGCCAGCAGCTACAGAACAGGGACAGCAAATCAGCCCCAGCATTTT.

The chain combines TRBV3-1 (or the pseudogene TRBV3-2) with TRBJ2-2; D might be TRBD1 or TRBD2, each matching 5 bases. The CDR3 is 14 residues long. Trimming removed 3 bases at V and 6 bases at J, with 11 bases between. Germline V CDR1 and CDR2: LGHDT, YNNKEL (reference sequence). As DNA, the CDR3 is TGTGCCAGCAGCCAGAACGGGGCACCCGGGGAGCTGTTTTTT. Its translation is CASSQNGAPGELFF.

The chain joins TRBV15 to TRBJ1-2; no clear D gene. V gave up 3 bases and J gave up 8 bases, with 13 bases separating them. The CDR3 is 13 residues long. Per germline, CDR1 LNHNV and CDR2 YYDKDF (reference sequence). CDR3 DNA: TGTGCCACCAGCAGCCGCCAGCATATGGGCTACACCTTC. It translates to CATSSRQHMGYTF.

CDR3 residues: CAWSVRGDRGWFYGYTF. As DNA, the CDR3 is TGTGCCTGGAGTGTAAGGGGAGACAGGGGGTGGTTCTATGGCTACACCTTC. The V gene is TRBV30, the J gene TRBJ1-2; 9 bases map to TRBD1. V was pared by 0 bases and J by 4 bases, with 12 bases of the junction left unmatched. This CDR3 is built from 17 residues. Germline values: CDR1 GTSNPN, CDR2 SVGIG (reference sequence).

V and J are TRBV5-4 and TRBJ1-2; 9 bases are a match to TRBD1. The germline CDR1 and CDR2 sequences are SGHNT and YYREEE (reference sequence). The CDR3 is 15 residues long. The V gene end was trimmed by 3 bases and the J gene end by 6 bases; junction bases not matched to a gene: 9. Here the CDR3 DNA reads TGTGCCAGCAGCTCCCCGGGACAGGGAAGGAATGGCTACACCTTC. Encoded protein: CASSSPGQGRNGYTF.

This rearrangement joins TRBV3-1 (or the pseudogene TRBV3-2) to TRBJ1-3; D ambiguous. V was trimmed by 1 base and J by 2 bases, leaving 6 bases between them. Germline loops: CDR1 LGHDT, CDR2 YNNKEL (reference sequence). The CDR3 is made up of 14 amino acids. The CDR3 nucleotides read TGTGCCAGCAGCCAAGTGATGACTGGAAACACCATATATTTT. Protein: CASSQVMTGNTIYF.

This clone was recorded once. A read error may account for a junction end that differs from germline. J is TRBJ1-1 and V is TRBV6-5, with 9 bases lining up with TRBD1. The germline CDR1 and CDR2 sequences are MNHEY and SVGAGI. This CDR3 is built from 14 residues. For the CDR3, the DNA is TGTGCCAGCAGTGACTCCGGGACAGGGTTTAAAGCTTTCTTT. This translates into CASSDSGTGFKAFF.

This clone was counted a few times. The chain employs TRBV5-1 and TRBJ2-7; 7 bases fit TRBD1. The V gene's germline CDR1 is SGHRS and CDR2 YFSETQ. J lost 5 bases, V lost 1 base, and 9 bases had no gene match. The CDR3 sequence is 15 residues long. The CDR3 is CASSLTTGEGHEQYF. In DNA form, the CDR3 reads TGCGCCAGCAGCTTGACCACAGGGGAAGGCCACGAGCAGTACTTC.

The chain joins TRBV27 to TRBJ2-3; possible D gene TRBD1, 5 bases. Trimming removed 6 bases at V and 5 bases at J, with 15 bases between. The CDR3 totals 14 residues. CDR1 MNHEY and CDR2 SMNVEV come from the germline V gene (reference sequence). CDR3 protein: CASSLSRGLDTQYF. CDR3 in DNA: TGTGCCAGCAGCCTTTCAAGGGGATTAGATACGCAGTATTTT.

The CDR3 bases are TGTGCCCAACGGTCCAGGGAGAACACTGAAGCTTTCTTT. Residues: CAQRSRENTEAFF. This rearrangement joins TRBV30 to TRBJ1-1; a weak D match, TRBD1 (5 bases). CDR3 length equals 13 residues. The ends were cut back, 8 bases at V and 1 base at J, with 14 bases in the middle. Germline V CDR1 and CDR2: GTSNPN, SVGIG (reference sequence).

For the CDR3, the DNA is TGCGCCAGCAGCTTGAACCCCCGGGCTAGCGGGGGAGATACGCAGTATTTT. Translated: CASSLNPRASGGDTQYF. The rearrangement joins TRBV5-1 to TRBJ2-3, with TRBD2 matching 10 bases. CDR1 is SGHRS, CDR2 YFSETQ, per germline. The CDR3 is 17 residues long. The J segment lost 5 bases and the V segment lost 1 base, leaving 10 bases of the junction unmatched. Looking up the rest from reference TRBV5-1 and TRBJ2-3 gives the full variable domain: KAGVTQTPRYLIKTRGQQVTLSCSPISGHRSVSWYQQTPGQGLQFLFEYFSETQRNKGNFPGRFSGRQFSNSRSEMNVSTLELGDSALYLCASSLNPRASGGDTQYFGPGTRLTVL.

The chain combines TRBV7-9 with TRBJ2-4; D is undetermined. The CDR3 extends over 13 amino acids. Germline V gene data show CDR1 as SEHNR and CDR2 as FQNEAQ (reference sequence). V was shortened by 4 bases and J by 6 bases, with 10 bases between the two germline ends. DNA for the CDR3: TGTGCCAGCAGCTCCCCGTCCGGAAACATTCAGTACTTC. Encoded protein: CASSSPSGNIQYF.

This chain joins TRBV6-1 and TRBJ2-7; D is perhaps TRBD2 (7 bases). V lost 3 bases to trimming and J lost 7 bases, with 16 bases between them. The CDR3 covers 14 residues. From germline, CDR1 is MNHNS and CDR2 SASEGT. CDR3: CASSEPGGRGEQYV. CDR3 DNA sequence: TGTGCCAGCAGTGAGCCGGGGGGAAGGGGGGAGCAGTACGTC.